This TCR beta chain was profiled in a study of a mutant IDH1 vaccine in newly diagnosed glioma. Study-wide context: Initiation of the vaccine course occurred 4-6 weeks after radiotherapy alone, or alongside temozolomide cycles. Sex among treated patients split 62.5% male, 37.5% female; mean age was roughly 40 years. Antecedent treatment encompassed radiotherapy, temozolomide, or their combination; the majority received both. Findings and caveats of the study: There seemed to be no relation between pseudoprogression and changes in top peripheral T cell clonotypes.

Described time point: week 47, end of study. Doses of 300 ug of mutant IDH1 20-mer peptide were given with topical imiquimod. This clone was seen only once. Its antigen is currently unknown. Trimming removed 4 bases at V and 0 bases at J, with 10 bases between. The CDR3 runs to 14 residues. CDR1 and CDR2 (germline): SGHRS, YFSETQ. This table comes from immunoSEQ multiplex PCR, and its TCRdb copy is limited to in-frame clones, with some not included. The data show around 84,000 clones, roughly 77% seen once. Sequencing used PBMCs, obtained from a glioma patient whose treatment included an IDH1 peptide vaccine. The receptor's source is a middle-aged man with glioma. The genes are TRBV5-1 and TRBJ1-1, with a possible D match to TRBD1 (5 bases). The chain's CDR3 is CASSPGGMNTEAFF. The CDR3 DNA is TGCGCCAGCAGCCCTGGGGGGATGAACACTGAAGCTTTCTTT.